This T cell receptor beta chain comes out of a study of CD8 T cells in ankylosing spondylitis. Study-wide points: A motif of roughly eight highly homologous TCR beta variants was seen as apparently characteristic of ankylosing spondylitis blood.

This clonotype was observed at least ten times. The antigen is unknown. Using its own MiXCR run on the 5' RACE reads, TCRdb lists one record per CDR3 protein. In the table there are some 63,000 distinct CDR3 sequences, 6.2% of which are singletons. The sequencing input was synovial fluid, either unsorted or a sorted T cell fraction (not recorded which). This receptor was identified in a male donor with ankylosing spondylitis.

As DNA, the CDR3 is TGTGCCACCAGCAGAGGGAACTTCGGGGAGACCCAGTACTTC. Translation gives CATSRGNFGETQYF. This chain joins TRBV15 and TRBJ2-5; D unclear. This CDR3 comprises 14 residues. Trimming left V 1 base short and J 5 bases short, with 11 bases between. Germline V gene lookup returns CDR1 LNHNV and CDR2 YYDKDF (reference sequence).